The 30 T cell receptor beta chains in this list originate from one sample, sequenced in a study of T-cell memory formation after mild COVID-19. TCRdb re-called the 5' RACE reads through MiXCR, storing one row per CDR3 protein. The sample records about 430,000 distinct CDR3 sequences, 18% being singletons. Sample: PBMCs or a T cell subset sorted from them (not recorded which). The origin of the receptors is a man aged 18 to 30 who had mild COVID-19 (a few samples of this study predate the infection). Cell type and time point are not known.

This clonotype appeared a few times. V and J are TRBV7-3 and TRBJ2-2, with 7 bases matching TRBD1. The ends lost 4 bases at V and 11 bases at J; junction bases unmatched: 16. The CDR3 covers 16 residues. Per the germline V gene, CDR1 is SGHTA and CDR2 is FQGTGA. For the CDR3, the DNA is TGTGCCAGCAGCTCAATACCGGGGACAGTGGCTAGCGAGCTGTTTTTT. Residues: CASSSIPGTVASELFF.

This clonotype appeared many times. CDR3 nucleotide sequence: TGTGCCAGCAGTTTCGCCACAGGGAGGGGACCAGATACGCAGTATTTT. Residues: CASSFATGRGPDTQYF. The rearrangement links TRBV12-3 or TRBV12-4 to TRBJ2-3; possibly TRBD2 for D (7 bases). V shed 3 bases and J shed 4 bases, with 17 bases lying between them. This CDR3 comprises 16 residues.

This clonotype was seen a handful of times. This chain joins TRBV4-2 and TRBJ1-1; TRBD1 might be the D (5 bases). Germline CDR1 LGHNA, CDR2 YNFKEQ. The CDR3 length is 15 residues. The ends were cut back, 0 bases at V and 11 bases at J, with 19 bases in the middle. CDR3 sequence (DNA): TGTGCCAGCAGCCAAGAAGACGGGAAAGAAGGGGACGCTTTCTTT. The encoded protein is CASSQEDGKEGDAFF.

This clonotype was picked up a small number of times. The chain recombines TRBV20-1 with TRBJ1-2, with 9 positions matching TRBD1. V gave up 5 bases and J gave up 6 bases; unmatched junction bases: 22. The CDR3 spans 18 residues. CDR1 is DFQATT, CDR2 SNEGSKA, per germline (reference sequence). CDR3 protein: CSALHDPGTGSSVDGYTF. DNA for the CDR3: TGCAGTGCTCTCCACGATCCCGGGACAGGGAGTTCTGTCGATGGCTACACCTTC.

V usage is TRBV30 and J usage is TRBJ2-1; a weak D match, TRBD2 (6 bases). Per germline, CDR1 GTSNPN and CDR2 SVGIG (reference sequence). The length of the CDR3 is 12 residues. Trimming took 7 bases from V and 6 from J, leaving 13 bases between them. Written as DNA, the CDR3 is TGTGCCTTCTCGCGGGAAGGCAATGAGCAGTTCTTC. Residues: CAFSREGNEQFF.

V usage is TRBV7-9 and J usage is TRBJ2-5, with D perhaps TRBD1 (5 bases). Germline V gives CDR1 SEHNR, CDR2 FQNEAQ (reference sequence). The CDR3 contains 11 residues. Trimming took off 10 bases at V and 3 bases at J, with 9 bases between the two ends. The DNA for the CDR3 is TGTGCCATCCAGGGTGAAGAGACCCAGTACTTC. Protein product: CAIQGEETQYF.

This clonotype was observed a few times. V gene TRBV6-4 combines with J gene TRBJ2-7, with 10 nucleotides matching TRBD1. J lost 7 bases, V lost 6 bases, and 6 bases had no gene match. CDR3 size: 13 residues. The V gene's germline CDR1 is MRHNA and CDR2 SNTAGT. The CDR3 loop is CASRTGGTREQYV. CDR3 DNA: TGTGCCAGCAGGACAGGGGGCACGAGAGAGCAGTACGTC.

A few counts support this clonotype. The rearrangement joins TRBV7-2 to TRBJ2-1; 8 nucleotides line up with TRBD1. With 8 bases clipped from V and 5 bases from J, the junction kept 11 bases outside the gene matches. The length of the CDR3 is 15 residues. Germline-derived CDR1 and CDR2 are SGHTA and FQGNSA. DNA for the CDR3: TGTGCCAGCGGACAAGGACAGGGTGGTCACAATGAGCAGTTCTTC. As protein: CASGQGQGGHNEQFF.

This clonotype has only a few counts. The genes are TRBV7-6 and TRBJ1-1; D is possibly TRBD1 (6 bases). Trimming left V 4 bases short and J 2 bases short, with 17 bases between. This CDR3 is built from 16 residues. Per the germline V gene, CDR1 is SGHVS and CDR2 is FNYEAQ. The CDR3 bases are TGTGCCAGCAGCTCATTCGGGGGACAAGCTAACACTGAAGCTTTCTTT. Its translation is CASSSFGGQANTEAFF.

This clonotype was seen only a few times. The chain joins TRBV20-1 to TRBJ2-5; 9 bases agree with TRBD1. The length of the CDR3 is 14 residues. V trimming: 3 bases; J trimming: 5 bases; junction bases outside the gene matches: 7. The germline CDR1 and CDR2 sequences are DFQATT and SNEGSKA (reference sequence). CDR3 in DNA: TGCAGTGCTAGCCGAACAGGGGGCGAGGAGACCCAGTACTTC. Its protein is CSASRTGGEETQYF.

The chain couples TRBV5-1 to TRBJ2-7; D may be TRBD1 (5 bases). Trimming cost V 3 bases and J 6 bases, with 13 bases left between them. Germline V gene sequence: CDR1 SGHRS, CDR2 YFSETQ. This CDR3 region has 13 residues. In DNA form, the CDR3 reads TGCGCCAGCAGCTCAGGGTCCCCAGGCGAGCAGTACTTC. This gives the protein CASSSGSPGEQYF.

The CDR3 DNA reads TGCGCCAGCAGCTTGGGACCGGGGCTCGGACCTTCCTACGAGCAGTACGTC. Translated, it gives CASSLGPGLGPSYEQYV. The chain links TRBV5-1 to TRBJ2-7, with D perhaps TRBD1 or TRBD2 (5 bases each). V was pared by 0 bases and J by 1 base, with 17 bases between. This CDR3 region has 17 residues. From germline, CDR1 is SGHRS and CDR2 YFSETQ.

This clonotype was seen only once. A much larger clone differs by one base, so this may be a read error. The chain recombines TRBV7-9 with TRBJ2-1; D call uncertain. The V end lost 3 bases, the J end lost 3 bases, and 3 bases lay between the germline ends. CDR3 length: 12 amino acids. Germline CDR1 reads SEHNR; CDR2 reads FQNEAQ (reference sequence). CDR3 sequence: CASSFDYNEQFF. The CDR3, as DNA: TGTGCCAGCAGCTTTGACTACAATGAGCAGTTCTTC. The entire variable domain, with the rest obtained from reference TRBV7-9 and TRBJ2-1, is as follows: DTGVSQNPRHKITKRGQNVTFRCDPISEHNRLYWYRQTLGQGPEFLTYFQNEAQLEKSRLLSDRFSAERPKGSFSTLEIQRTEQGDSAMYLCASSFDYNEQFFGPGTRLTVL.

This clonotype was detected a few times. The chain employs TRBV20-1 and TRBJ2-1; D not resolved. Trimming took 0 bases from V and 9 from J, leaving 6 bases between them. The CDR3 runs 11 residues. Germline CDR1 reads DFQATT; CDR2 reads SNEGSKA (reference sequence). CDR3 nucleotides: TGCAGTGCTAGAGATAATAGTGAGCAGTTCTTC. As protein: CSARDNSEQFF.

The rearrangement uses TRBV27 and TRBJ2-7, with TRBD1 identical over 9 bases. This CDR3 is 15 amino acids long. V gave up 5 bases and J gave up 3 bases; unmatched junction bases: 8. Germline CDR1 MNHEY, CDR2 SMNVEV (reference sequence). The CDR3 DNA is TGTGCCAGCAGTACAAGGACAGGGGTAGTCTACGAGCAGTACTTC. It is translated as CASSTRTGVVYEQYF.

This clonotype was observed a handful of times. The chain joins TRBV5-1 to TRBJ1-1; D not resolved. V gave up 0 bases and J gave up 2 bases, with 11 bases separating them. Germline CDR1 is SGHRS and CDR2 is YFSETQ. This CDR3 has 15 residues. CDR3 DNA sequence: TGCGCCAGCAGCTTGGCCGAGGGTTTAAACACTGAAGCTTTCTTT. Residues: CASSLAEGLNTEAFF.

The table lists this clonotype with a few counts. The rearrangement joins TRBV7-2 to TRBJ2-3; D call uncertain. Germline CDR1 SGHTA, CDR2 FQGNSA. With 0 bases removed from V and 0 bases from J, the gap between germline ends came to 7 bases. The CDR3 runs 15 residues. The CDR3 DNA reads TGTGCCAGCAGCTTAGCAGTTACTAGCACAGATACGCAGTATTTT. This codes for CASSLAVTSTDTQYF.

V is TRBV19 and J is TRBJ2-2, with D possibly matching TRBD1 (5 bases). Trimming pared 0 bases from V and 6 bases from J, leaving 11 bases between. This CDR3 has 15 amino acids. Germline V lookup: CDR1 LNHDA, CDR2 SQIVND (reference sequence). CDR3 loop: CASSIDPRAAGELFF. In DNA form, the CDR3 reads TGTGCCAGTAGTATAGACCCCAGGGCTGCCGGGGAGCTGTTTTTT.

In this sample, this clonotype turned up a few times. CDR3: CAISEYRGASQITQYF. The CDR3 region has the DNA TGTGCCATCAGTGAGTACCGGGGAGCTTCTCAGATAACGCAGTATTTT. The genes are TRBV10-3 and TRBJ2-3, with D perhaps matching TRBD2 (5 bases). The CDR3 length is 16 residues. The V gene lost 1 base and the J gene lost 9 bases, with 20 bases spanning the gap. Germline CDR1 ENHRY, CDR2 SYGVKD.

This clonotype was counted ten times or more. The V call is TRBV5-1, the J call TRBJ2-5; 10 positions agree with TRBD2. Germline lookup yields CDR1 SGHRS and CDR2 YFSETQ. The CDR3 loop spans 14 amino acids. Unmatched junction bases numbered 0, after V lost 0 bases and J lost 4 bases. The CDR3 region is CASSLGTSGETQYF. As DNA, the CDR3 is TGCGCCAGCAGCTTGGGGACTAGCGGAGAGACCCAGTACTTC.

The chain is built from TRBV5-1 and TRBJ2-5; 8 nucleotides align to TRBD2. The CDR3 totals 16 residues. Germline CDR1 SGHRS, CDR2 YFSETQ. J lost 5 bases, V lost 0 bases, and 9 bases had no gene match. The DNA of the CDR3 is TGCGCCAGCAGCTTGGTCAGCGGGGGAGGATGGGAGACCCAGTACTTC. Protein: CASSLVSGGGWETQYF.

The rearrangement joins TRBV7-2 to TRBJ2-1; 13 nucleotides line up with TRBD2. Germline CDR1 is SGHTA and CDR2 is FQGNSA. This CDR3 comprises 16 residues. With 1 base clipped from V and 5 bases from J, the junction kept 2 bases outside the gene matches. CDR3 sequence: CASSLVGTSGNNEQFF. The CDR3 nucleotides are TGTGCCAGCAGCTTAGTTGGGACTAGCGGGAACAATGAGCAGTTCTTC.

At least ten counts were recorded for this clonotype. The CDR3 DNA is TGTGCCAGCAGCTTAGGAGACAGGCTTAGCACAGATACGCAGTATTTT. Protein product: CASSLGDRLSTDTQYF. The chain uses TRBV7-2 and TRBJ2-3; perhaps TRBD1 as D (6 bases). Germline V CDR1 and CDR2: SGHTA, FQGNSA. The ends were cut back, 1 base at V and 0 bases at J, with 11 bases in the middle. This CDR3 region has 16 residues.

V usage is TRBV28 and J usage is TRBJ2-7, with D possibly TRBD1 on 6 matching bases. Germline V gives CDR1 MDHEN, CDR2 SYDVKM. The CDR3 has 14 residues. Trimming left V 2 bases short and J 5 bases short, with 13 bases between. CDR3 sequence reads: CASSLGTGHHEQYV. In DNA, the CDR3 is TGTGCCAGCAGTTTAGGTACAGGGCACCACGAGCAGTACGTC.

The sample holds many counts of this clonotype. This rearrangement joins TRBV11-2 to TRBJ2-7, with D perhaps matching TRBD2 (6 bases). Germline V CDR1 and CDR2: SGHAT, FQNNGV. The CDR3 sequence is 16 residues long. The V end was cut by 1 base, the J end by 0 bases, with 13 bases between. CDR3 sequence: CASSLGEDAYSYEQYF. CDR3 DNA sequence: TGTGCCAGCAGCTTAGGGGAGGACGCATACTCCTACGAGCAGTACTTC.

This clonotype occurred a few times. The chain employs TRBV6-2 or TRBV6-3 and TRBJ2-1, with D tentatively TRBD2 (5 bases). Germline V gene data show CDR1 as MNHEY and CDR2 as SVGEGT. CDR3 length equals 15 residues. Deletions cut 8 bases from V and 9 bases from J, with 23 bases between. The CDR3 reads CASGRRSAMGTEQFF. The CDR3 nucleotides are TGTGCCAGCGGCAGGAGGAGCGCTATGGGTACTGAGCAGTTCTTC.

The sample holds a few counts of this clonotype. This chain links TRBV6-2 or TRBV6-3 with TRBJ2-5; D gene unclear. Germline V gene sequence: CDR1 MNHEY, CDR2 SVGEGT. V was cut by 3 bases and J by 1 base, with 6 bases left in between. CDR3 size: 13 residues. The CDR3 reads CASSYASQETQYF. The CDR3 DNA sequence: TGTGCCAGCAGTTATGCGTCCCAAGAGACCCAGTACTTC.

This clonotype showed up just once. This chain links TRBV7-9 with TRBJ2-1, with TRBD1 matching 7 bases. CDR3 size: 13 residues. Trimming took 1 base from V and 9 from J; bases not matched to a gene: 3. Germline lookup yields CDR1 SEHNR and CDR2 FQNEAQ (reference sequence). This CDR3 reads CASSLEGAAEQFF. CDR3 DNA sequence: TGTGCCAGCAGCTTAGAGGGGGCTGCTGAGCAGTTCTTC.

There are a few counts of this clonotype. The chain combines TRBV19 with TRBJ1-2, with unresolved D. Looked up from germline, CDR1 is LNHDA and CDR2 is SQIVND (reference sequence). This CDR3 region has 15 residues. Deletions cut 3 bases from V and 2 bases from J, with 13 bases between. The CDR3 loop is CASSMSLAGNYGYTF. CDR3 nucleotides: TGTGCCAGTAGTATGAGCTTGGCAGGCAACTATGGCTACACCTTC.

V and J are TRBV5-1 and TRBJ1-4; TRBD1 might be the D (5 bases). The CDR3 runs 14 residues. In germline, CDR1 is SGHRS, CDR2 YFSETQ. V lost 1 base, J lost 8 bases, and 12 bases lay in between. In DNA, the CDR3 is TGCGCCAGCAGCTTGCGCTCTGGGGGAGAAAAACTGTTTTTT. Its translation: CASSLRSGGEKLFF. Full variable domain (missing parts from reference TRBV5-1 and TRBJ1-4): KAGVTQTPRYLIKTRGQQVTLSCSPISGHRSVSWYQQTPGQGLQFLFEYFSETQRNKGNFPGRFSGRQFSNSRSEMNVSTLELGDSALYLCASSLRSGGEKLFFGSGTQLSVL.